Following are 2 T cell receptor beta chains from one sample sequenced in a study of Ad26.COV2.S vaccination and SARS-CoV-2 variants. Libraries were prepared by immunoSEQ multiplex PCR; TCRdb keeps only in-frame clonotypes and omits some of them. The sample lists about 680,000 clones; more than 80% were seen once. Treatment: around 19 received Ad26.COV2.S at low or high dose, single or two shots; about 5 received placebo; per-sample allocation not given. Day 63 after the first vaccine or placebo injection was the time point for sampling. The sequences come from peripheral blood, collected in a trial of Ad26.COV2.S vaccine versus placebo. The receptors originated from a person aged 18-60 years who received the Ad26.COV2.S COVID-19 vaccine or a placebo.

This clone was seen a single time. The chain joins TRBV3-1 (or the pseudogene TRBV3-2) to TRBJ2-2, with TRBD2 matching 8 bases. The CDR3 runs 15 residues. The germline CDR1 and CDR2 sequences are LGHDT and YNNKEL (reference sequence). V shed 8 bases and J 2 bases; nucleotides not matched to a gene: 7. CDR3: CASGGRGANTGELFF. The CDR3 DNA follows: TGTGCCAGCGGAGGGCGGGGGGCCAACACCGGGGAGCTGTTTTTT.

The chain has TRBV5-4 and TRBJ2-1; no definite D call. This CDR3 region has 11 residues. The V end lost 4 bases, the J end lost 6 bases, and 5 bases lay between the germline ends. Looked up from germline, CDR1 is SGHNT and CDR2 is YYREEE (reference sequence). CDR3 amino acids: CASSQLNEQFF. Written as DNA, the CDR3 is TGTGCCAGCAGCCAACTCAATGAGCAGTTCTTC.